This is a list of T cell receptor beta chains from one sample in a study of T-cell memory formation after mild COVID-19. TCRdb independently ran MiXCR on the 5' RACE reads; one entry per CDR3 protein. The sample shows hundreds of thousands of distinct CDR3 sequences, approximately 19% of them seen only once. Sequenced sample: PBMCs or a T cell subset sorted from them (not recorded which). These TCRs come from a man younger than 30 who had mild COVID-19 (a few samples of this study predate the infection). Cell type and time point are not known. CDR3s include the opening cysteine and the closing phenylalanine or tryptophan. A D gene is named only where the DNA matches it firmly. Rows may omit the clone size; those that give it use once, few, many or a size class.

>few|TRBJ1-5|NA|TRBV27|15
TGTGCCAGCAGTTTTTCCGGACTGGGGAATCAGCCCCAGCATTTT
CASSFSGLGNQPQHF
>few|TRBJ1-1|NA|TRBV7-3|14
TGTGCCAGCAGCTGGGGGACACCGGGGACTGAAGCTTTCTTT
CASSWGTPGTEAFF
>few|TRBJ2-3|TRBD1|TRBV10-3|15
TGTGCCACCACGAAAGCCGGGACAGGCACAGATACGCAGTATTTT
CATTKAGTGTDTQYF
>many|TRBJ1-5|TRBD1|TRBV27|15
TGTGCCAGCAGAAAGGGGGGACAGAGCAATCAGCCCCAGCATTTT
CASRKGGQSNQPQHF
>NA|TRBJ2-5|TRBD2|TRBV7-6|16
TGTGCCAGCAGCTTGAGACTAGCGGGGCGACAAGAGACCCAGTACTTC
CASSLRLAGRQETQYF
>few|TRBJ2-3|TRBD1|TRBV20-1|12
TGCAGCGGGACAGGTAGCGCAGATACGCAGTATTTT
CSGTGSADTQYF
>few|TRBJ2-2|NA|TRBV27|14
TGTGCCAGCGGCTACTCCGACAGAACCGGGGAGCTGTTTTTT
CASGYSDRTGELFF
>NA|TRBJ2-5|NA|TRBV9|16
TGTGCCAGCAGCTCAGGAGGCAGGGCCATCCAAGAGACCCAGTACTTC
CASSSGGRAIQETQYF
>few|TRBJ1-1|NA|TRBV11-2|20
TGTGCCAGCAGCGAGAGGGGTAATGTCAGATTGTTCCACTTGAACACTGAAGCTTTCTTT
CASSERGNVRLFHLNTEAFF
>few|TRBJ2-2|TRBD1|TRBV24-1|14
TGTGCCACCAGCCAGACAGGGATCCCCGGGGAGCTGTTTTTT
CATSQTGIPGELFF
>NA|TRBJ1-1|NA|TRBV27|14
TGTGCCAGCCGAATGAGCGGAGTTATCTCTGAAGCTTTCTTT
CASRMSGVISEAFF
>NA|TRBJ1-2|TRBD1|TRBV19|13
TGTGCCAGCGAACCGGGACAGGGACGTGGCTACACCTTC
CASEPGQGRGYTF
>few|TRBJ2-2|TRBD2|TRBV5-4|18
TGTGCCAGCAGCCTCCGGTCTGGGAGCGGGGGATACACCGGGGAGCTGTTTTTT
CASSLRSGSGGYTGELFF
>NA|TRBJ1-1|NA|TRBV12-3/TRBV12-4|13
TGTGCCAGCAGATTCAGTATGAACACTGAAGCTTTCTTT
CASRFSMNTEAFF
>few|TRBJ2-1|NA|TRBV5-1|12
TGCGCCTCCCGGGGGTCCTACAATGAGCAGTTCTTC
CASRGSYNEQFF
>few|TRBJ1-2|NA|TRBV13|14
TGTGCCAGCAACTTGGGGGCCTCTCGTGGTGGCTACACCTTC
CASNLGASRGGYTF
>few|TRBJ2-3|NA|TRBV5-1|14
TGCGCCAGCAGCAAAAGAACTAGCACAGATACGCAGTATTTT
CASSKRTSTDTQYF
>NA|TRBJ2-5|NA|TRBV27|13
TGTGCCAGCAGTTTATATAAAACCGGGACCCAGTACTTC
CASSLYKTGTQYF
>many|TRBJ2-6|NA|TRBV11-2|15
TGTGCCAGCAGCTTAGGGTGGGGGAAAAGCAACGTCCTGACTTTC
CASSLGWGKSNVLTF
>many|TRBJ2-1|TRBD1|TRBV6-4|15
TGTGCCAGCAGTGACACCACAGGGGCGTACAATGAGCAGTTCTTC
CASSDTTGAYNEQFF
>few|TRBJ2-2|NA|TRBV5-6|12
TGTGCCAGCAGCTGGACGACCGGGGAGCTGTTTTTT
CASSWTTGELFF
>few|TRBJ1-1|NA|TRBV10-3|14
TGTGCCATCAGTGAGGAGGGAAGCAACACTGAAGCTTTCTTT
CAISEEGSNTEAFF
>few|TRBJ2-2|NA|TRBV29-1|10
TGCAGCGCGTACACCGGGGAGCTGTTTTTT
CSAYTGELFF
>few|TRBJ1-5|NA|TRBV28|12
TGTGCCAGCAGGAGCGGGGGGCAGCCCCAGCATTTT
CASRSGGQPQHF
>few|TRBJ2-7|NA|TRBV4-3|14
TGCGCCAGCAGCGCACAGGGACTGGCCTACGAGCAGTACTTC
CASSAQGLAYEQYF
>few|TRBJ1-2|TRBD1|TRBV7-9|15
TGTGCCAGCAGCGGTGGGGACAGGGCTATCTATGGCTACACCTTC
CASSGGDRAIYGYTF
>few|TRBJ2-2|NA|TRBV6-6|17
TGTGCCAGCAGATCAGATTACGGGGGCCTGAACACCGGGGAGCTGTTTTTT
CASRSDYGGLNTGELFF
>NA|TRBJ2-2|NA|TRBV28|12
TGTGCCAGCGGGGTGAGGGCCGGGGAGCTGTTTTTT
CASGVRAGELFF
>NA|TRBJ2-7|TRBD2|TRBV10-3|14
TGTGCCATCAGGACTAGCGGGGGGGTATACGAGCAGTACTTC
CAIRTSGGVYEQYF
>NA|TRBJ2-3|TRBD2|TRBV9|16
TGTGCCAGCAGCGACCGACTAGCGGCTTTCACAGATACGCAGTATTTT
CASSDRLAAFTDTQYF
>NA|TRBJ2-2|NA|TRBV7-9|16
TGTGCCAGCAGCTTGACGGGCCAGGGGGAGGCCGGGGAGCTGTTTTTT
CASSLTGQGEAGELFF
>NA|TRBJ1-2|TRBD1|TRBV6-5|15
TGTGCCAGCAGTTACTTTTATAGACAGGGTGGCGGCTACACCTTC
CASSYFYRQGGGYTF
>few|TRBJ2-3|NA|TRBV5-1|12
TGCGCCAGCAGCAAGTATGTAGATACGCAGTATTTT
CASSKYVDTQYF
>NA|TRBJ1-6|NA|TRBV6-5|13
TGTGCCAGCACTAGGGCCCGCCATTCACCCCTCCACTTT
CASTRARHSPLHF
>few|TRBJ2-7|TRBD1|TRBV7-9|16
TGTGCCAGCAGCTCAGGGACAGGTTCGCACTCCTACGAGCAGTACTTC
CASSSGTGSHSYEQYF
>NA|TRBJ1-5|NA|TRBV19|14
TGTGCCAGCCAATGGGGTCCGAGCGATCAGCCCCAGCATTTT
CASQWGPSDQPQHF
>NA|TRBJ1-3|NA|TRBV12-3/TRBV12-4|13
TGTGCCAGCAGTTCGAATCCCGAAGTCACCATATATTTT
CASSSNPEVTIYF
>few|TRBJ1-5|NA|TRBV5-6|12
TGTGCCAGCAGCTTCATAAATCAGCCCCAGCATTTT
CASSFINQPQHF
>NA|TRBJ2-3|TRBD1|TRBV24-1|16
TGTGCCACCAGTGTACAGGGGGCGAGGGGCACAGATACGCAGTATTTT
CATSVQGARGTDTQYF
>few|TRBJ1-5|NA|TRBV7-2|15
TGTGCCAGTAGTGATACGGGCGTTGGCAATCAGCCCCAGCATTTT
CASSDTGVGNQPQHF
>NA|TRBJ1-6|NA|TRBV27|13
TGTGCCAGCAGTTTCGGGGACATCCAACCCCTCCACTTT
CASSFGDIQPLHF
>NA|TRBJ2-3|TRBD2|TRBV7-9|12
TGTGCCAGCGCGGGGAGGGCCGATACGCAGTATTTT
CASAGRADTQYF
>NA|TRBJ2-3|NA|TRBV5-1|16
TGCGCCAGCGGATCGGAACAGGGTCCTAGCACAGATACGCAGTATTTT
CASGSEQGPSTDTQYF
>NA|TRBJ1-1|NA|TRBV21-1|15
TGTGCCAGCAGCAAAGCTAGACAAGGGCGGACTGAAGCTTTCTTT
CASSKARQGRTEAFF
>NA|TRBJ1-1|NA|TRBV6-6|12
TGTGCCAGCAGTTATGACGGATCTGAAGCTTTCTTT
CASSYDGSEAFF
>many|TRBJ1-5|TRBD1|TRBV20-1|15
TGCAGTGCTAGAGATGGACAGGGATATAATCAGCCCCAGCATTTT
CSARDGQGYNQPQHF
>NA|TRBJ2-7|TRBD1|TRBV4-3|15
TGCGCCAGCAGCCAAGATGGTAGGGGGCTGGACGAGCAGTACTTC
CASSQDGRGLDEQYF
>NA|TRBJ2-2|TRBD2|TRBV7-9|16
TGTGCCAGCAAGACTAGCGGGGGGGCCGGCACCGGGGAGCTGTTTTTT
CASKTSGGAGTGELFF
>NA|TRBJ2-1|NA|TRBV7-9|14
TGTGCCAGCACCCCTTCACAGGGAGGCAATGAGCAGTTCTTC
CASTPSQGGNEQFF
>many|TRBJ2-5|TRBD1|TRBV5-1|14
TGCGCCAGCAGCTTGGCGGGACAGGGGGAGACCCAGTACTTC
CASSLAGQGETQYF
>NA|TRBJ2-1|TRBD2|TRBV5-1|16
TGCGCCAGCAGCTTGGAGCTAGCGGGGGGGCGTTTTGAGCAGTTCTTC
CASSLELAGGRFEQFF
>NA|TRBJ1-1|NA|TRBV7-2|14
TGTGCCAGCAGCTTTTGGGGAACGAACACTGAAGCTTTCTTT
CASSFWGTNTEAFF
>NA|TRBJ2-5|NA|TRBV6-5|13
TGTGCCAGCAGTTTAAGGGAATTTGAGACCCAGTACTTC
CASSLREFETQYF
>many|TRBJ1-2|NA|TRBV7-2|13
TGTGCCAGCAGCCGCGACAGCCTCTATGGCTACACCTTC
CASSRDSLYGYTF
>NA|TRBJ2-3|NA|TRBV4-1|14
TGCGCCAGCAGCCTCCGGGCGATCACAGATACGCAGTATTTT
CASSLRAITDTQYF
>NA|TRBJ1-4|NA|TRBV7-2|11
TGTGCCAGCAGCTCCTATGAAAAACTGTTTTTT
CASSSYEKLFF
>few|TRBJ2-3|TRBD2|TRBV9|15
TGTGCCAGCAGCTCAAGCGGGGGTTTCACAGATACGCAGTATTTT
CASSSSGGFTDTQYF
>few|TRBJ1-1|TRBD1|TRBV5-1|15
TGCGCCAGCAGCTTGGCCCCAACAGGGGACAAAGAAGCTTTCTTT
CASSLAPTGDKEAFF
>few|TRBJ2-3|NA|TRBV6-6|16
TGTGCCAGCAGTTACGGCAGCCCTACGAGTGCAGATACGCAGTATTTT
CASSYGSPTSADTQYF